Listed below are T cell receptor beta chains from one sample, sequenced in a study of blood T cell repertoires in COVID-19. TCRdb keeps only in-frame clones here, not all; method: immunoSEQ multiplex PCR. The sample carries tens of thousands of clones, approximately 85% recorded once. Sequencing input: peripheral blood. All receptors derive from a man aged 60-69 years with active or convalescent COVID-19. The CDR3 runs from the conserved cysteine through the conserved F or W. Each record gives: clone size, V gene, CDR3 protein. Clone size appears in some rows only: once, few, many, or a class for an expanded clone.

NA	TRBV5-5	CASSLGTAAGYYTF
few	TRBV5-1	CASSLVGGSNQPQHF
NA	TRBV11-2	CASSLTPGQGAGDYGYTF
once	TRBV6-5	CASSSLRQGRGTEAFF
few	TRBV5-5	CASSLGWGPGNEQFF
once	TRBV7-2	CASSLRRVSGANVLTF
NA	TRBV12-2	CASRLAGGLTQYF
NA	TRBV7-2	CASSFSWTRLGLNEQFF
NA	TRBV7-8	CASSSRTGESSSYNSPLHF
NA	TRBV28	CASSLAWGGFSGNTIYF
NA	TRBV3-1/TRBV3-2	CASSQRRSAGTYNEQFF
NA	TRBV7-2	CASSLEGFGQEGGNTIYF
NA	TRBV6-5	CASSSLAGAYNEQFF
NA	TRBV24-1	CATRAGGTGELFF
NA	TRBV5-1	CASSLTGHTEAFF
NA	TRBV6-5	CASRRQGGGNTIYF
NA	TRBV28	CASSPPGYGYTF
NA	TRBV19	CASRYFLSRGTEAFF
NA	TRBV15	CATSRGLAGGSPFF
NA	TRBV7-2	CASSLQGAKVTEAFF
NA	TRBV5-8	CASRRFAGTGGYGYTF
NA	TRBV6-6	CASSQAREGLAQYF
NA	TRBV7-6	CASSLGLALTETQYF
NA	TRBV6-5	CASSYLTGGGRTEAFF
NA	TRBV7-2	CASSWRQVQETQYF
few	TRBV7-9	CASSLGGTGEKLFF
NA	TRBV5-4	CASSLPQALGETQYF
NA	TRBV6-1	CASSEVHEGGYTF
NA	TRBV7-2	CASSTGPGTEAFF
NA	TRBV6-4	CASSRTRGDTQYF
few	TRBV4-1	CASSQVVNSPLHF
NA	TRBV11-3	CASSNRNTGELFF
NA	TRBV9	CASSVGADTQYF
NA	TRBV5-1	CASSFLTDTQYF
NA	TRBV15	CATSRDQGLSGNTIYF
NA	TRBV5-5	CASRAERTNTGELFF
NA	TRBV5-1	CASSLVGGDTEAFF